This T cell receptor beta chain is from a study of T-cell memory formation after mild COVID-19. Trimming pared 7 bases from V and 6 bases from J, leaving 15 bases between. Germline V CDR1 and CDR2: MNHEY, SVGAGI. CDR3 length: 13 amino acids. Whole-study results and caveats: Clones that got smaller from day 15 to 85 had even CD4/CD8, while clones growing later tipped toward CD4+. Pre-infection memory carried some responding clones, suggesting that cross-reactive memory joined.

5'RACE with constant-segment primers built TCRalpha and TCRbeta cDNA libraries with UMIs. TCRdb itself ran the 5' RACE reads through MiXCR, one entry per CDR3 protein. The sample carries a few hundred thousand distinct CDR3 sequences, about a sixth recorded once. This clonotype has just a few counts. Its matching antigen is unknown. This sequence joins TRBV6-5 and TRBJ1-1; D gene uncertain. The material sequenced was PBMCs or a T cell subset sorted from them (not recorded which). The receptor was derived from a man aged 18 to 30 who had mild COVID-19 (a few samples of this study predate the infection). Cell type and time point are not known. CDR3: CASIPALGAEAFF. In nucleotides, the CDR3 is TGTGCCAGCATACCGGCTTTGGGCGCTGAAGCTTTCTTT.